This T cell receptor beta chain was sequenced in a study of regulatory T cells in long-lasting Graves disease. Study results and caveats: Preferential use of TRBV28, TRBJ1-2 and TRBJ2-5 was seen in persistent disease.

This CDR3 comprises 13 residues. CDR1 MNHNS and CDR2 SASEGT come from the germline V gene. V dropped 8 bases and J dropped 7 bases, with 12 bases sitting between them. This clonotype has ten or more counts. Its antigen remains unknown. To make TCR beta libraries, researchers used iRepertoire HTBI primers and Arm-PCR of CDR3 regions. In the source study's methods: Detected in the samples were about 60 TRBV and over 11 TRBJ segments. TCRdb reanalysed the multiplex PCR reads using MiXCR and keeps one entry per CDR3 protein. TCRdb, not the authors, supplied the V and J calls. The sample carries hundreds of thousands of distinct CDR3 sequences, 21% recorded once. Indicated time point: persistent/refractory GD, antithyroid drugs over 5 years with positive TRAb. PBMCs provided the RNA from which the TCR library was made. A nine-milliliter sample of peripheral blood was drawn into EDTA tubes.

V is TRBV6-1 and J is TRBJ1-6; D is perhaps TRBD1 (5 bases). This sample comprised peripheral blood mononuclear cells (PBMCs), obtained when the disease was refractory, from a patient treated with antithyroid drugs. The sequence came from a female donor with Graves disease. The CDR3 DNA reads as TGTGCCAGCCTGGGACGGAAAAATTCACCCCTCCACTTT. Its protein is CASLGRKNSPLHF.